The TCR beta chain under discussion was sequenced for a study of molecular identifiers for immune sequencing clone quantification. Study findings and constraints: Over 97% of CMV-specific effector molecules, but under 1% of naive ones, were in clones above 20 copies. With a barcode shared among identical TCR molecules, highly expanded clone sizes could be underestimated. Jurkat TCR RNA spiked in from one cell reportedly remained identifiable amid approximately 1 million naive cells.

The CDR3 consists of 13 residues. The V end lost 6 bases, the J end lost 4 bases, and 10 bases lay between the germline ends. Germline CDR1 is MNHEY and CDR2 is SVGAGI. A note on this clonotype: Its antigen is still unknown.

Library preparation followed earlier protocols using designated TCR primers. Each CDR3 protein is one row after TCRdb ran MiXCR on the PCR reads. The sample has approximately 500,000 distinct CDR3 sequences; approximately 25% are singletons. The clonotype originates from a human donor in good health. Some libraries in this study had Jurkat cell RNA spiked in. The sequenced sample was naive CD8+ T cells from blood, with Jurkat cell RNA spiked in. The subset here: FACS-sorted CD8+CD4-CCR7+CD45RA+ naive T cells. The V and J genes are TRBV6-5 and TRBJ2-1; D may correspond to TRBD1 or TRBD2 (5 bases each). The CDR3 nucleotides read TGTGCCAGCAGCAGCGGACATTACAATGAGCAGTTCTTC. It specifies CASSSGHYNEQFF.